The clone carrying this T cell receptor beta chain showed up many times. Its target is unknown. The data originate from a study of T cells in Graves' hyperthyroidism and ophthalmopathy. Study-level results: Also found in blood were most expanded thyroid clonotypes above 0.001. It was a median approximately 6.9 months before onset that the model predicted ophthalmopathy.

This CDR3 is 13 amino acids long. Germline V gene lookup returns CDR1 LGHDT and CDR2 YNNKEL (reference sequence). J gave up 7 bases and V 3 bases, and 2 bases lay outside the gene matches. Reasons for excluding patients were uncontrolled infection, other autoimmune disease, pregnancy or lactation. Each 10 ml fresh peripheral blood draw supplied the PBMCs. Amplification targeted TCR beta CDR3 regions from RNA transcripts. Primed by the HTBI set, a first-round RT-PCR was run on the TCR CDR3. TCRdb analysed the multiplex PCR reads with MiXCR anew, one entry per CDR3 protein. The data contain about half a million distinct CDR3 sequences, around a fifth of them seen just once; the ten biggest clones take up about 53%.

Sample: blood. The chain couples TRBV3-1 to TRBJ1-2; 10 nucleotides match TRBD1. The receptor's source is a woman in her 70s with Graves' ophthalmopathy. The CDR3: CASSHRDRGGYTF. CDR3 coding DNA: TGTGCCAGCAGCCACCGGGACAGGGGTGGCTACACCTTC.